These 24 T cell receptor beta chains were all obtained from the same sample, sequenced in a study of OX40 agonist ivuxolimab in advanced cancers. Libraries were constructed by the immunoSEQ multiplex PCR assay. Here the immuneACCESS table is served through TCRdb, limited to in-frame sequences with V and J called. Missing clones are a known gap in these copies; in checked studies unresolved V genes cover under half, and the rest lacks a known reason. The sample table holds 76,000 or so clones, of which roughly 85% were seen once. Together, the top ten hold over 4.5% of the sample. The specimen was CD4+ or CD8+ T cells sorted from blood, collected in a trial of the OX40 agonist ivuxolimab. The source is an adult with an advanced solid tumor such as melanoma, head and neck, liver or kidney cancer.

This chain links TRBV6-5 with TRBJ2-3; no clear D gene. Deletions cut 1 base from V and 4 bases from J, with 6 bases between. Germline V gives CDR1 MNHEY, CDR2 SVGAGI. This CDR3 has 13 residues. The CDR3 loop reads CASSYFPADTQYF. The DNA of the CDR3 is TGTGCCAGCAGTTACTTTCCAGCAGATACGCAGTATTTT.

This clone came up a few times. The rearrangement links TRBV6-6 to TRBJ1-2, with D maybe TRBD1 (5 bases). The CDR3 extends over 16 amino acids. Trimming cost V 0 bases and J 2 bases, with 13 bases left between them. Germline lookup yields CDR1 MNHNY and CDR2 SVGAGI (reference sequence). CDR3 region: CASSYSGQGLNYGYTF. DNA for the CDR3: TGTGCCAGCAGTTACTCTGGGCAGGGACTAAACTATGGCTACACCTTC.

J is TRBJ2-5 and V is TRBV7-9; 7 bases fit TRBD2. The CDR3 is 15 residues long. Losses at the gene ends were 5 bases for V and 2 bases for J; bases not matched to a gene: 8. Germline CDR1 and CDR2: SEHNR and FQNEAQ (reference sequence). The CDR3 spells CASSPPRGGQETQYF. The CDR3 bases are TGTGCCAGCAGCCCTCCTAGGGGAGGGCAAGAGACCCAGTACTTC.

This clone was counted between two and nine times. The chain couples TRBV6-1 to TRBJ2-2; 10 nucleotides line up with TRBD2. Trimming at V came to 6 bases and at J to 6 bases, leaving 7 bases not matched to a gene. Germline V gives CDR1 MNHNS, CDR2 SASEGT. The CDR3 is made up of 15 amino acids. The CDR3 reads CASRVTSGLPGELFF. The DNA of the CDR3 is TGTGCCAGCAGGGTGACTAGCGGGTTACCCGGGGAGCTGTTTTTT.

J is TRBJ2-7 and V is TRBV6-4; 11 bases line up with TRBD2. Germline CDR1 MRHNA, CDR2 SNTAGT. There are 14 residues in the CDR3. Germline trimming cut 5 bases from V and 4 bases from J; bases unmatched to any gene: 4. CDR3 amino acids: CASSWPSGRYEQYF. Here the CDR3 DNA reads TGTGCCAGCAGTTGGCCTAGCGGGAGGTACGAGCAGTACTTC.

V and J are TRBV7-9 and TRBJ1-2; 9 nucleotides line up with TRBD1. Germline CDR1 and CDR2: SEHNR and FQNEAQ (reference sequence). CDR3 length: 16 amino acids. J was trimmed by 4 bases and V by 2 bases; bases with no gene match: 8. CDR3 sequence: CASSLLDRGPGYGYTF. In DNA form, the CDR3 reads TGTGCCAGCAGCTTATTGGACAGGGGCCCGGGCTATGGCTACACCTTC.

The chain recombines TRBV29-1 with TRBJ1-2; D remains ambiguous. V was pared by 4 bases and J by 8 bases, with 20 bases between. The germline V gene encodes CDR1 SQVTM and CDR2 ANQGSEA. CDR3 size: 14 residues. CDR3 loop: CSVVPEPPGRGYTF. The CDR3 bases are TGCAGCGTTGTCCCCGAGCCCCCTGGCAGGGGCTACACCTTC.

The rearrangement links TRBV18 to TRBJ1-5; TRBD1 matches 8 bases. Losses at the gene ends were 6 bases for V and 6 bases for J; bases not matched to a gene: 7. The CDR3 totals 14 residues. CDR1 and CDR2 from the germline V gene are KGHSH and LQKENI. CDR3 protein: CASSRDRGTQPQHF. In nucleotides, the CDR3 is TGTGCCAGCTCGCGCGACAGGGGCACTCAGCCCCAGCATTTT.

The rearrangement links TRBV19 to TRBJ2-4; TRBD1 matches 9 bases. The germline gives CDR1 LNHDA, CDR2 SQIVND (reference sequence). V lost 8 bases, J lost 7 bases, and 18 bases stayed unmatched. The CDR3 has 17 residues. CDR3 sequence: CASSPSTPGQGRNIQYF. CDR3 sequence (DNA): TGTGCCAGTTCTCCTTCTACCCCGGGACAGGGACGCAACATTCAGTACTTC.

The chain combines TRBV19 with TRBJ1-1; TRBD1 is a possible D gene (5 bases). CDR3 length equals 11 residues. Trimming took 5 bases from V and 10 from J, leaving 11 bases between them. Germline V gene data show CDR1 as LNHDA and CDR2 as SQIVND (reference sequence). This CDR3 reads CASSLGQRAFF. In DNA form, the CDR3 reads TGTGCCAGTAGTTTAGGACAAAGAGCTTTCTTT.

A single count supports this clone. The genes are TRBV5-1 and TRBJ2-7; a weak D match, TRBD2 (5 bases). Germline V gives CDR1 SGHRS, CDR2 YFSETQ. The CDR3 sequence is 14 residues long. The ends were cut back, 0 bases at V and 3 bases at J, with 10 bases in the middle. The CDR3 is CASSLGGDVYEQYF. DNA of the CDR3: TGCGCCAGCAGCTTGGGGGGAGACGTCTACGAGCAGTACTTC.

The chain couples TRBV29-1 to TRBJ2-5, with D possibly being TRBD1 or TRBD2 (5 bases each). Judging by the DNA end, TRBJ2-7 fits better; the J call may be wrong. In germline, CDR1 is SQVTM, CDR2 ANQGSEA. There are 12 residues in the CDR3. As DNA, the CDR3 is TGCAGCGCCGGGACGTCATCCTACGAGCAGTACTTC. It is translated as CSAGTSSYEQYF.

V gene TRBV27 combines with J gene TRBJ1-2; 9 bases are a match to TRBD1. Per germline, CDR1 MNHEY and CDR2 SMNVEV (reference sequence). Unmatched junction bases numbered 1, after V lost 3 bases and J lost 5 bases. This CDR3 comprises 13 residues. This chain's CDR3 is CASSLTGGYGYTF. The CDR3 DNA sequence: TGTGCCAGCAGTTTGACAGGGGGGTATGGCTACACCTTC.

This sequence joins TRBV5-6 and TRBJ1-2; 7 bases are shared with TRBD1. Looked up from germline, CDR1 is SGHDT and CDR2 is YYEEEE. The CDR3 is made up of 17 amino acids. V was clipped by 6 bases and J by 0 bases; unmatched bases: 14. The CDR3: CASILSTRRGPNYGYTF. CDR3 nucleotide sequence: TGTGCCAGCATCCTAAGCACCCGGAGGGGGCCTAACTATGGCTACACCTTC.

The chain joins TRBV5-1 to TRBJ1-1, with unresolved D. The CDR3 runs to 13 residues. The V end was cut by 3 bases, the J end by 7 bases, with 13 bases between. Germline V gene sequence: CDR1 SGHRS, CDR2 YFSETQ. The CDR3 nucleotides are TGCGCCAGCAGCTCGGTGGGCAGTGGTGAAGCTTTCTTT. Its translation: CASSSVGSGEAFF.

The chain carries TRBV19 and TRBJ2-3; D might be TRBD2 (6 bases). Germline CDR1 reads LNHDA; CDR2 reads SQIVND (reference sequence). Trimming cost V 8 bases and J 0 bases, with 15 bases left between them. This CDR3 is built from 15 residues. The CDR3 loop is CASAPKRVSTDTQYF. The CDR3 region has the DNA TGTGCCAGTGCCCCCAAGCGGGTTAGCACAGATACGCAGTATTTT.

The V gene is TRBV18, the J gene TRBJ2-4, with D perhaps TRBD2 (5 bases). The V end lost 3 bases, the J end lost 0 bases, and 9 bases lay between the germline ends. This CDR3 contains 15 residues. Germline V gene lookup returns CDR1 KGHSH and CDR2 LQKENI. The CDR3 protein is CASSPPGLAKNIQYF. CDR3 in DNA: TGTGCCAGCTCACCTCCCGGACTAGCCAAAAACATTCAGTACTTC.

The gene calls are TRBV30 and TRBJ2-5; 11 positions agree with TRBD1. Per germline, CDR1 GTSNPN and CDR2 SVGIG (reference sequence). V lost 8 bases, J lost 4 bases, and 6 bases stayed unmatched. This CDR3 has 13 amino acids. DNA of the CDR3: TGTGCCGGGGGACAGGGGGGAGGAGAGACCCAGTACTTC. Encoded protein: CAGGQGGGETQYF. Drawing the rest from reference TRBV30 and TRBJ2-5, the complete variable domain is SQTIHQWPATLVQPVGSPLSLECTVEGTSNPNLYWYRQAAGRGLQLLFYSVGIGQISSEVPQNLSASRPQDRQFILSSKKLLLSDSGFYLCAGGQGGGETQYFGPGTRLLVL.

The chain recombines TRBV19 with TRBJ2-1; D may be TRBD1 (6 bases). Trimming pared 6 bases from V and 0 bases from J, leaving 12 bases between. This CDR3 has 15 amino acids. Germline loops: CDR1 LNHDA, CDR2 SQIVND (reference sequence). This chain's CDR3 is CASSTGHHSYNEQFF. The CDR3 region has the DNA TGTGCCAGTAGCACGGGACACCACTCCTACAATGAGCAGTTCTTC.

This clone was recorded once. The gene calls are TRBV9 and TRBJ1-1; D uncertain. Trimming removed 0 bases from V and 4 bases from J, with 13 bases in between. CDR3 length: 15 amino acids. Germline V gene sequence: CDR1 SGDLS, CDR2 YYNGEE. CDR3 amino acids: CASSVVAVMGTEAFF. CDR3 DNA: TGTGCCAGCAGCGTAGTAGCGGTTATGGGCACTGAAGCTTTCTTT.

This chain links TRBV5-1 with TRBJ2-1, with D possibly being TRBD1 (6 bases). Trimming removed 3 bases from V and 2 bases from J, with 15 bases in between. Germline assignment: CDR1 SGHRS and CDR2 YFSETQ. This CDR3 is 16 amino acids long. Here the CDR3 DNA reads TGCGCCAGCAGCTGGCCCTGGGGGCAAACCTACAATGAGCAGTTCTTC. This gives the protein CASSWPWGQTYNEQFF.

V gene TRBV21-1 combines with J gene TRBJ1-2; the D call TRBD1 from the table was never checked on the DNA. TRBV21-1 is flagged as a pseudogene. The CDR3 extends over 14 amino acids. The CDR3, as DNA: TGTGCCAGCAGCAAAGGGAAGACAGTTTATGGCAACACCTTC. Translation gives CASSKGKTVYGNTF.

The rearrangement uses TRBV6-6 and TRBJ2-1, with TRBD1 identical over 9 bases. There are 14 residues in the CDR3. Germline lookup yields CDR1 MNHNY and CDR2 SVGAGI (reference sequence). Unmatched junction bases numbered 8, after V lost 6 bases and J lost 8 bases. CDR3 coding DNA: TGTGCCAGCAGGATACAGGGGGCTGTGTATGAGCAGTTCTTC. Encoded protein: CASRIQGAVYEQFF.

The CDR3 DNA reads as TGTGCCAGCAGTCCCAGGGGTCGTCTTACTAATGAAGCTTTCTTT. Its translation: CASSPRGRLTNEAFF. The V call is TRBV6-5, the J call TRBJ1-1, with D perhaps TRBD1 (6 bases). The length of the CDR3 is 15 residues. V dropped 5 bases and J dropped 7 bases, with 20 bases sitting between them. Germline V gene data show CDR1 as MNHEY and CDR2 as SVGAGI.